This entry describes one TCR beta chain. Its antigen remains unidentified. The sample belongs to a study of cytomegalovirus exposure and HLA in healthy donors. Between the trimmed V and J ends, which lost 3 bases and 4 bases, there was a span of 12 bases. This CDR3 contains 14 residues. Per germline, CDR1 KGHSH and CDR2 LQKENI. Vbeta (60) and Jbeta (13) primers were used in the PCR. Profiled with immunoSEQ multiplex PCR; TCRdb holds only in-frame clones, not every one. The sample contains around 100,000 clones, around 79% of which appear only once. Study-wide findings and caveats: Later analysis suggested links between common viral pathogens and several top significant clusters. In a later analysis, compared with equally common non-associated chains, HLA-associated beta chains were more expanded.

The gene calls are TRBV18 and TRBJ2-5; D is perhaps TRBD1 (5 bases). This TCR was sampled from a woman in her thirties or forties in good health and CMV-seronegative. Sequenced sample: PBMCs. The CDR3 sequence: CASSPGALGETQYF. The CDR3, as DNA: TGTGCCAGCTCACCTGGGGCCCTAGGAGAGACCCAGTACTTC.